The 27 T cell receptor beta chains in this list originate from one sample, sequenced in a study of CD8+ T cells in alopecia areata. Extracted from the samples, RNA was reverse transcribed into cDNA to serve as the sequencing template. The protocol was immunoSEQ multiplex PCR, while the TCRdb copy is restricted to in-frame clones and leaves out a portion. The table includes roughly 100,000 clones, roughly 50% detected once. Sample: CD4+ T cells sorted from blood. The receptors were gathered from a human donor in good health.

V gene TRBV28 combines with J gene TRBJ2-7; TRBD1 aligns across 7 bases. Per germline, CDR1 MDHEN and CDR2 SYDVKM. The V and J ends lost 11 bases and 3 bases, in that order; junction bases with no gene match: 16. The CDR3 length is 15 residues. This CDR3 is CAVSGEGAGYYEQYF. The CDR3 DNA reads TGTGCCGTATCTGGAGAGGGGGCAGGGTACTACGAGCAGTACTTC.

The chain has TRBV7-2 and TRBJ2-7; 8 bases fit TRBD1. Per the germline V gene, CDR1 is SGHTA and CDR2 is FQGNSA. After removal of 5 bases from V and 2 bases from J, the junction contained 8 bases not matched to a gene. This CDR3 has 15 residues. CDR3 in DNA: TGTGCCAGCAGCACCCGGACAGGGCAACCCTACGAGCAGTACTTC. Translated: CASSTRTGQPYEQYF.

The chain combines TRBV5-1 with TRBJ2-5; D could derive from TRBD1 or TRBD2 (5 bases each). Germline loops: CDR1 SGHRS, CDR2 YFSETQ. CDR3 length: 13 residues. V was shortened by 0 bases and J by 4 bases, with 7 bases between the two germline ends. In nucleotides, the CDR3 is TGCGCCAGCAGCTTGGGAGGGACAGAGACCCAGTACTTC. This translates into CASSLGGTETQYF.

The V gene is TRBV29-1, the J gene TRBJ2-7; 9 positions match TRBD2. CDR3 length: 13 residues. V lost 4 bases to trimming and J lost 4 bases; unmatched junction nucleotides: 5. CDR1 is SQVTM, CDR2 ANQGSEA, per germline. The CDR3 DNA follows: TGCAGCGTTGGGGGACTAGCAGTTTACGAGCAGTACTTC. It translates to CSVGGLAVYEQYF.

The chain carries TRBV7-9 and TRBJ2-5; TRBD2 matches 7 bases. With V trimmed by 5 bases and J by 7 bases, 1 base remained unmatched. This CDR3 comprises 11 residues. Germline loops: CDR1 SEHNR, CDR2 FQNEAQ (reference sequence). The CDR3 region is CASSTGGTQYF. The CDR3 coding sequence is TGTGCCAGCAGCACGGGAGGGACCCAGTACTTC. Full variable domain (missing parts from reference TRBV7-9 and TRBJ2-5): DTGVSQNPRHKITKRGQNVTFRCDPISEHNRLYWYRQTLGQGPEFLTYFQNEAQLEKSRLLSDRFSAERPKGSFSTLEIQRTEQGDSAMYLCASSTGGTQYFGPGTRLLVL.

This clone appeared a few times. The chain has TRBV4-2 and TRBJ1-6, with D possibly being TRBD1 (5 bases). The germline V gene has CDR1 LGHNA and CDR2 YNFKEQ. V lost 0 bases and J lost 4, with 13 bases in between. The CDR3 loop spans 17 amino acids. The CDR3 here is CASSQDRGGGYNSPLHF. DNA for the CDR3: TGTGCCAGCAGCCAAGATCGGGGCGGGGGATATAATTCACCCCTCCACTTT.

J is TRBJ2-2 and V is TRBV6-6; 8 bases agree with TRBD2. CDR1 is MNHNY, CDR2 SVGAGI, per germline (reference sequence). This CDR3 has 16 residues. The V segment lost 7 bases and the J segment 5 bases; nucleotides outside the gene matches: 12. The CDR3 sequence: CASTIPRGGGTGELFF. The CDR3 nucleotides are TGTGCCAGCACCATACCCCGGGGGGGAGGAACCGGGGAGCTGTTTTTT.

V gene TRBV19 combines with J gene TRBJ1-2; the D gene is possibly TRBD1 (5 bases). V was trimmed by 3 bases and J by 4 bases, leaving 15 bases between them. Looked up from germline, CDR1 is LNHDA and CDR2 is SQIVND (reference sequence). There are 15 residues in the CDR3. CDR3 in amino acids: CASSIYPTTVYGYTF. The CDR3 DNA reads TGTGCCAGTAGTATTTACCCCACGACAGTCTATGGCTACACCTTC.

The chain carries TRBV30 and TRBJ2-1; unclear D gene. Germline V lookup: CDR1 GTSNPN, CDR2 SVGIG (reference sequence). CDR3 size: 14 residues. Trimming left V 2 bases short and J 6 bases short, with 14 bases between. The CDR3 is CAWSIPQPRNEQFF. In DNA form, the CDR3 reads TGTGCCTGGAGTATCCCCCAACCTCGCAATGAGCAGTTCTTC.

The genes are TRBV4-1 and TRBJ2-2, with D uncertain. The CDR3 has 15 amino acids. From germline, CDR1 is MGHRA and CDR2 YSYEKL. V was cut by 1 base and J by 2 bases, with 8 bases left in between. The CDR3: CASSQAGLNTGELFF. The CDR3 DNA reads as TGCGCCAGCAGCCAAGCTGGTCTAAACACCGGGGAGCTGTTTTTT.

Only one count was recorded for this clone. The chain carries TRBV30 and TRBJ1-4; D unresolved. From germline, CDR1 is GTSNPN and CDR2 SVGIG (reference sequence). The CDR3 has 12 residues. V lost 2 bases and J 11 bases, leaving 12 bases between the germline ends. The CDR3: CAWSSGRAKLFF. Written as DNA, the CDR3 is TGTGCCTGGAGTTCCGGGAGGGCGAAACTGTTTTTT.

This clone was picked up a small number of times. The CDR3 nucleotides are TGTGCCAGCAGCGCGACTAGCTTTGAGCAGTTCTTC. This sequence encodes CASSATSFEQFF. The chain employs TRBV9 and TRBJ2-1, with 7 nucleotides matching TRBD2. The CDR3 extends over 12 amino acids. Germline loops: CDR1 SGDLS, CDR2 YYNGEE. J gave up 9 bases and V 3 bases, and 3 bases lay outside the gene matches.

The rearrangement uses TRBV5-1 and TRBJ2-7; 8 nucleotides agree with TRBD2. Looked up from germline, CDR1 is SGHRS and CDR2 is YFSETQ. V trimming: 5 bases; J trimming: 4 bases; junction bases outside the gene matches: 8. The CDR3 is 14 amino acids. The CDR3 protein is CASRRLLAAYEQYF. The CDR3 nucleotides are TGCGCCAGCAGAAGGCTACTAGCGGCGTACGAGCAGTACTTC.

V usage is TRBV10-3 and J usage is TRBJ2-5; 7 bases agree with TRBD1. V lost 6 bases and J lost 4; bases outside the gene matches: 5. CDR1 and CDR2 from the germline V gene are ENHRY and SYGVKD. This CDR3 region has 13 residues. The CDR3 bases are TGTGCCATCAGCAGACAGGGTGTAGAGACCCAGTACTTC. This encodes CAISRQGVETQYF.

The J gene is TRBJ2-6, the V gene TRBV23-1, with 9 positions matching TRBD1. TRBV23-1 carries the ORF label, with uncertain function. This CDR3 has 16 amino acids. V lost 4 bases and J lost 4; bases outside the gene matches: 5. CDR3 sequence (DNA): TGCGCCAGCAGTCTCACAGGGGGCGCCGGGGCCAACGTCCTGACTTTC. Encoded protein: CASSLTGGAGANVLTF.

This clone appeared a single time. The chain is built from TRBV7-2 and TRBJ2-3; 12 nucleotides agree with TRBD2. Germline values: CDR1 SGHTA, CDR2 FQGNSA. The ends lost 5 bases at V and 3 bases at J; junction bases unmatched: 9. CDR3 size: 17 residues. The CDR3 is CASSLRTSGVGTDTQYF. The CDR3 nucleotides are TGTGCCAGCAGCCTGAGGACTAGCGGGGTGGGGACAGATACGCAGTATTTT.

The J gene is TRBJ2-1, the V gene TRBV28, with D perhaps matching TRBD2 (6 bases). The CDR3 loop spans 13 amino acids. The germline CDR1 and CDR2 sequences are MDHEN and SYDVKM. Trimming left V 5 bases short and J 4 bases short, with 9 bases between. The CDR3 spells CASSRSGYNEQFF. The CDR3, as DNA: TGTGCCAGCAGTCGTAGCGGATACAATGAGCAGTTCTTC.

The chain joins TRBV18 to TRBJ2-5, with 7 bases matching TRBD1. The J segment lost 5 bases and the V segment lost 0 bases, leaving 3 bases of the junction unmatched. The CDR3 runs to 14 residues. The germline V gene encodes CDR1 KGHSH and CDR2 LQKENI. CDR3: CASSPPGQSETQYF. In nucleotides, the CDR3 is TGTGCCAGCTCACCACCGGGACAGAGCGAGACCCAGTACTTC.

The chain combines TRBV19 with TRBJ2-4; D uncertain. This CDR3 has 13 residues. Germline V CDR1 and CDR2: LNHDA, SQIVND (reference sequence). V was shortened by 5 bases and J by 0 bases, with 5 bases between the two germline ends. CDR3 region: CASSPAAKNIQYF. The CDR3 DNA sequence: TGTGCCAGTAGTCCAGCAGCCAAAAACATTCAGTACTTC. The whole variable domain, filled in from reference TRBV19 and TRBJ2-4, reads DGGITQSPKYLFRKEGQNVTLSCEQNLNHDAMYWYRQDPGQGLRLIYYSQIVNDFQKGDIAEGYSVSREKKESFPLTVTSAQKNPTAFYLCASSPAAKNIQYFGAGTRLSVL.

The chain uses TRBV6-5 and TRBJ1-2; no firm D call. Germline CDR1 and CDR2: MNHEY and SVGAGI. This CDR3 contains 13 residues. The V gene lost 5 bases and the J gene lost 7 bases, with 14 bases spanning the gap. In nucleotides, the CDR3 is TGTGCCAGCAGTCCCGACCTACGGTTTGGCTACACCTTC. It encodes CASSPDLRFGYTF.

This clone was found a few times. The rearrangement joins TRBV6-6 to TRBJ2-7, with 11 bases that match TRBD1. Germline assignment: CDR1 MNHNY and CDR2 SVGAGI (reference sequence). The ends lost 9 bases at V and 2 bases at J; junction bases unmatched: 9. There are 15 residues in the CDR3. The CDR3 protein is CASTPRDRGTYEQYF. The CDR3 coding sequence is TGTGCCAGTACACCCCGGGACAGGGGGACCTACGAGCAGTACTTC.

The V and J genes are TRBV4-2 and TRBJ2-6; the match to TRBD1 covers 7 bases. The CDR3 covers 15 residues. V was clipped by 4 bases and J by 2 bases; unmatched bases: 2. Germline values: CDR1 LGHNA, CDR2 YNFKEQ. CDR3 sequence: CASSPTGAGANVLTF. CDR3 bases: TGTGCCAGCAGCCCAACAGGGGCTGGGGCCAACGTCCTGACTTTC.

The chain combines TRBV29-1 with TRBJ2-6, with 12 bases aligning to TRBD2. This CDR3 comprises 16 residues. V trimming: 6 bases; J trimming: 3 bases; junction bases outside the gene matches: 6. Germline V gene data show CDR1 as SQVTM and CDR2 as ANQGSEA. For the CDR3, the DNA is TGCAGCGTATCTAGCGGGGGGGCTGATGGGGCCAACGTCCTGACTTTC. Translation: CSVSSGGADGANVLTF. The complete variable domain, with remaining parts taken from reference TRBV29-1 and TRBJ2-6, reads SAVISQKPSRDICQRGTSLTIQCQVDSQVTMMFWYRQQPGQSLTLIATANQGSEATYESGFVIDKFPISRPNLTFSTLTVSNMSPEDSSIYLCSVSSGGADGANVLTFGAGSRLTVL.

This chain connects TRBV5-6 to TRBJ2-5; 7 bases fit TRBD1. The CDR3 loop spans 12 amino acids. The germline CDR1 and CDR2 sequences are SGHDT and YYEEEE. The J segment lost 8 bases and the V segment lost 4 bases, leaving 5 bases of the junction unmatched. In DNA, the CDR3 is TGTGCCAGCAGCGGGACAGCACCTACCCAGTACTTC. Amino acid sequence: CASSGTAPTQYF.

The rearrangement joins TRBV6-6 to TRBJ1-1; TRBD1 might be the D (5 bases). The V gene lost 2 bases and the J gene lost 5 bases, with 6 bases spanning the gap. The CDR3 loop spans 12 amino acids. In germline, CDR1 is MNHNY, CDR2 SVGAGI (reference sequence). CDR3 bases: TGTGCCAGCAGTTACCGACAGACTGAAGCTTTCTTT. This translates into CASSYRQTEAFF.

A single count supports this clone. The chain's CDR3 is CASSLLAGASIAYEQYF. The DNA of the CDR3 is TGCGCCAGCAGCTTGTTGGCAGGGGCGTCGATCGCCTACGAGCAGTACTTC. J is TRBJ2-7 and V is TRBV5-1, with D perhaps TRBD1 (6 bases). The CDR3 has 17 residues. Germline CDR1 and CDR2: SGHRS and YFSETQ. V was pared by 1 base and J by 2 bases, with 19 bases between.

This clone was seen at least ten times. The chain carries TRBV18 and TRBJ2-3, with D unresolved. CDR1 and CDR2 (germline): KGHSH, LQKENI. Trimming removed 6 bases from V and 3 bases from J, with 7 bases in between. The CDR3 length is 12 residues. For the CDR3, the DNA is TGTGCCAGCTCCTCCGGTACAGATACGCAGTATTTT. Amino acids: CASSSGTDTQYF.